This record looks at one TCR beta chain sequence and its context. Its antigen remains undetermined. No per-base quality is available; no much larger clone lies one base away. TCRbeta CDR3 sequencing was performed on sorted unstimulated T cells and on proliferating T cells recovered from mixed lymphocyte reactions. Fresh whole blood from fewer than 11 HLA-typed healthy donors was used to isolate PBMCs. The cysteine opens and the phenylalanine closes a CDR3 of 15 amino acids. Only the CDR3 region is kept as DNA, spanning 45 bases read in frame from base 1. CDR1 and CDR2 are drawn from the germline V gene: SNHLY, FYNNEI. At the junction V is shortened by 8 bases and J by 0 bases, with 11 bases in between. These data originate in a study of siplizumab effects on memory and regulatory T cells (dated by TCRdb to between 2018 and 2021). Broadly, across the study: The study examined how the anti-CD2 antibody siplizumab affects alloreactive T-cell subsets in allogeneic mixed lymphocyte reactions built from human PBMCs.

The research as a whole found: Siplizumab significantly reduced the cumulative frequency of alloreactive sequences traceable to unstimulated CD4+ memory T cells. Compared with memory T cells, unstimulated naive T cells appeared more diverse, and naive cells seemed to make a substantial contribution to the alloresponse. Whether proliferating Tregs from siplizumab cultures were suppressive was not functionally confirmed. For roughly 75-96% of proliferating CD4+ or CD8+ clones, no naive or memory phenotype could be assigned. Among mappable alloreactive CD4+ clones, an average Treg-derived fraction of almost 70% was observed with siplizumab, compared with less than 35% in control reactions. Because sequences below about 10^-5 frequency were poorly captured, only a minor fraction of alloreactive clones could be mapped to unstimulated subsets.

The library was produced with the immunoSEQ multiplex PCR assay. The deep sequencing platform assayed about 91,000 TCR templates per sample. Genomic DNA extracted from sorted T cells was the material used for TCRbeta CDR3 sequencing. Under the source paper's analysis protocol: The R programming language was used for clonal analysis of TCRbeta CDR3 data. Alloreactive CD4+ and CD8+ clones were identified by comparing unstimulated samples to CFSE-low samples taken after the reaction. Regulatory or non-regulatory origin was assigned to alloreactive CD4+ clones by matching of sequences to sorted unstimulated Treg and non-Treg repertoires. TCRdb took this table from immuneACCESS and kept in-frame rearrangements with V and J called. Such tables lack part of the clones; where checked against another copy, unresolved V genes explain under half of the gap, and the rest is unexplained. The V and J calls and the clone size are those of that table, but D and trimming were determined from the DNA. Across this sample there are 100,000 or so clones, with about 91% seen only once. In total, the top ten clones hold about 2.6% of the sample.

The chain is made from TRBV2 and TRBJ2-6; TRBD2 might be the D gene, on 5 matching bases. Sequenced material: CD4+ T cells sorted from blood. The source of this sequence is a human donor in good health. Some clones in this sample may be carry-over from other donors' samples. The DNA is TGTGCCAGCGATTCGGGAACCTCTGGGGCCAACGTCCTGACTTTC. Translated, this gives CASDSGTSGANVLTF. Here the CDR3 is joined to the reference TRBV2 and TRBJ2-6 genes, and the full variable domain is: EPEVTQTPSHQVTQMGQEVILRCVPISNHLYFYWYRQILGQKVEFLVSFYNNEISEKSEIFDDQFSVERPDGSNFTLKIRSTKLEDSAMYFCASDSGTSGANVLTFGAGSRLTVL.